What follows is one T cell receptor beta chain and its context. Its antigen remains unknown. The CDR3 runs to 12 residues. The germline gives CDR1 MDHEN, CDR2 SYDVKM. The V and J ends lost 6 bases and 3 bases respectively, with 7 bases between them. TCRdb's copy holds only in-frame clones and misses some; the assay was immunoSEQ multiplex PCR. Of roughly 2.2 million clones detected, 85% to 95% appear once; the ten largest clones hold 0.37%. These data are taken from a study of shared clonotypes between healthy human individuals. Study background: Donors had three CD4 naive, three CD4 memory, two CD8 naive and one CD8 memory plate apiece. Study outcomes and limitations: Blood was the sole source, and tissue repertoires probably differ. Around 5% was the fraction of naive CD4 clonotypes found shared across a few donors. Unshared clonotypes carried lower generation probabilities than those common to all four donors.

The source of this sequence is a man between 18 and 29 years old in good health. Some clones in this sample may be carry-over from other donors' samples. The chain uses TRBV28 and TRBJ2-3; D ambiguous. The specimen sequenced was naive CD4+ T cells from PBMCs. The subset: CD45RA+ positively selected. CDR3 sequence: CASRKDTDTQYF. CDR3 DNA: TGTGCCAGCAGAAAAGATACAGATACGCAGTATTTT.